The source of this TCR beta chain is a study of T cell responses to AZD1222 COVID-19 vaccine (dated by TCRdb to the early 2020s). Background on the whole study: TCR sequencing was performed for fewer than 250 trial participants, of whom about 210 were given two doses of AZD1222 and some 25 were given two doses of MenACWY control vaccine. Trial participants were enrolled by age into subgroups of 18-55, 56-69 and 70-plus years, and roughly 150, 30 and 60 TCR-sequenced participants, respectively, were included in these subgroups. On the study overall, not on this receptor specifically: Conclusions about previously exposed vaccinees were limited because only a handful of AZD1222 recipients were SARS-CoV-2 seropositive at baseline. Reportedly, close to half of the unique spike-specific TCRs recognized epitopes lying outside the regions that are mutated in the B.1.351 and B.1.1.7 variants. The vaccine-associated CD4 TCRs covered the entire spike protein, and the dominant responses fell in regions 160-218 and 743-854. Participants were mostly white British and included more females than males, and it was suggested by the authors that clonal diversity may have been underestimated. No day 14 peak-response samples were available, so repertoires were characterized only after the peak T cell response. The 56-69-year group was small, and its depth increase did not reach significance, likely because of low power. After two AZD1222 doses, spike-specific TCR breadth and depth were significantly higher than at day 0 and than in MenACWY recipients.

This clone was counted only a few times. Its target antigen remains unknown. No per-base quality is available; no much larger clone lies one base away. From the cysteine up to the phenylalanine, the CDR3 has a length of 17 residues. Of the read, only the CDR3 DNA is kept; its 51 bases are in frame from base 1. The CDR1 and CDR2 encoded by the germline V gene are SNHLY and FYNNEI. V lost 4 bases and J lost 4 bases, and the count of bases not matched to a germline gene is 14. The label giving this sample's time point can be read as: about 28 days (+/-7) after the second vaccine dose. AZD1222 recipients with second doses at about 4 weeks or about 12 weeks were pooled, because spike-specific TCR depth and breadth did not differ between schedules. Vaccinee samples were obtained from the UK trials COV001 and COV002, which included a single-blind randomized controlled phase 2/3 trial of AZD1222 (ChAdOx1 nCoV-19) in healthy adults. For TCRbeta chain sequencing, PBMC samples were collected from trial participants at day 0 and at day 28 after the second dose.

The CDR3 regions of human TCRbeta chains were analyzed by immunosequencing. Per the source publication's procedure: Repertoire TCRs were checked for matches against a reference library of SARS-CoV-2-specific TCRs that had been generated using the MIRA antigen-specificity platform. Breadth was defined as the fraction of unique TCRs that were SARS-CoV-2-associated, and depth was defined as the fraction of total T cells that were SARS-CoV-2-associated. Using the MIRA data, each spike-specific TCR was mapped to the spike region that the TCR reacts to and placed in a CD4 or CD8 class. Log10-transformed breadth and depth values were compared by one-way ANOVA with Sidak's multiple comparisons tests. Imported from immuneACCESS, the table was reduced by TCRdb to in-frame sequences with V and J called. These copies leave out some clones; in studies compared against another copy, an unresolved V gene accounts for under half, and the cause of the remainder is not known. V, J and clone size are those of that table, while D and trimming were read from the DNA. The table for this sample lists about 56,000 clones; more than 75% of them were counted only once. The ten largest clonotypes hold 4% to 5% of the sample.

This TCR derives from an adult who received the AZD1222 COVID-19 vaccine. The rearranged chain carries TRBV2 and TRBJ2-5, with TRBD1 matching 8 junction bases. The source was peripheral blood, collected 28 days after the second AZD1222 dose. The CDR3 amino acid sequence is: CASSGRPGGGLVETQYF. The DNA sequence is TGTGCCAGCAGTGGCCGCCCAGGGGGCGGATTGGTAGAGACCCAGTACTTC.